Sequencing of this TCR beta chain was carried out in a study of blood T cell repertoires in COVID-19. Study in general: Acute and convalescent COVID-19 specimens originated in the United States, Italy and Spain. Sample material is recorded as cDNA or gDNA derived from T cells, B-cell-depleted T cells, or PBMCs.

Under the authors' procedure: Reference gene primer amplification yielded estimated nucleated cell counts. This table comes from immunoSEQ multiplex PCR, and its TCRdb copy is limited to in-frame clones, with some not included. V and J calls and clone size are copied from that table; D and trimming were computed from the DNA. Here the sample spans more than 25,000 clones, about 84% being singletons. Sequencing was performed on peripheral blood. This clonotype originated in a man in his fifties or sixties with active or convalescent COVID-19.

CDR3 amino acids: CASSATMRPYEQYF. CDR3 bases: TGCGCCAGCAGTGCCACTATGAGGCCCTACGAGCAGTACTTC. The genes are TRBV10-2 and TRBJ2-7, with D uncertain. Germline CDR1 WSHSY, CDR2 SAAADI. Trimming cost V 4 bases and J 2 bases, with 12 bases left between them. The CDR3 has 14 residues.